A single sample is the source of the 31 T cell receptor beta chains below, sequenced in a study of cytomegalovirus exposure and HLA in healthy donors. Researchers ran the PCR with 60 Vbeta and 13 Jbeta primers. Assay used: immunoSEQ multiplex PCR; TCRdb lists only in-frame clones, some missing. The sample has tens of thousands of clones, 60% to 80% seen once. The sample was PBMCs. The receptors stem from a middle-aged man in good health and CMV-seronegative.

This chain joins TRBV28 and TRBJ1-6, with D possibly being TRBD1 (5 bases). V was pared by 3 bases and J by 12 bases, with 15 bases between. From germline, CDR1 is MDHEN and CDR2 SYDVKM. The CDR3 totals 14 residues. The CDR3 sequence: CASSLGGKRGPLHF. In DNA form, the CDR3 reads TGTGCCAGCAGTTTGGGCGGAAAAAGGGGACCCCTCCACTTT.

This rearrangement joins TRBV2 to TRBJ1-1; TRBD1 matches 11 bases. The CDR3 length is 14 residues. V shed 5 bases, J shed 6 bases, and the junction held 5 bases outside the gene matches. Germline lookup yields CDR1 SNHLY and CDR2 FYNNEI. CDR3 DNA: TGTGCCAGCAGTATACGGGACAGGGGGGCTGAAGCTTTCTTT. Translated, it gives CASSIRDRGAEAFF.

The CDR3 is CASSSAGYGYTF. The CDR3 nucleotides read TGTGCCAGCAGTTCGGCAGGCTATGGCTACACCTTC. V and J are TRBV25-1 and TRBJ1-2; no firm D call. Germline CDR1 is MGHDK and CDR2 is SYGVNS. The CDR3 consists of 12 residues. With 5 bases removed from V and 4 bases from J, the gap between germline ends came to 8 bases.

The CDR3 region is CASSTTGPNQPQHF. The CDR3 DNA sequence: TGTGCCAGCAGTACTACAGGGCCCAATCAGCCCCAGCATTTT. The chain links TRBV27 to TRBJ1-5; D possibly corresponds to TRBD1 (6 bases). Trimming removed 5 bases at V and 3 bases at J, with 11 bases between. Germline V gene sequence: CDR1 MNHEY, CDR2 SMNVEV (reference sequence). This CDR3 has 14 residues.

The chain uses TRBV19 and TRBJ1-2; D is uncertain. This CDR3 contains 12 residues. Trimming shortened V by 6 bases and J by 6 bases, and 11 bases separated the two germline ends. Germline assignment: CDR1 LNHDA and CDR2 SQIVND (reference sequence). CDR3: CASRNREDGYTF. DNA of the CDR3: TGTGCCAGTAGAAATAGGGAGGATGGCTACACCTTC.

CDR3 residues: CASSEEGLSSYNEQFF. DNA for the CDR3: TGTGCCAGCAGTGAAGAGGGGCTCAGCTCCTACAATGAGCAGTTCTTC. The rearrangement joins TRBV2 to TRBJ2-1, with a possible D match to TRBD1 (5 bases). With 1 base removed from V and 0 bases from J, the gap between germline ends came to 10 bases. Germline V gene data show CDR1 as SNHLY and CDR2 as FYNNEI. The CDR3 consists of 16 residues. The whole variable domain, remainder taken from reference TRBV2 and TRBJ2-1, is EPEVTQTPSHQVTQMGQEVILRCVPISNHLYFYWYRQILGQKVEFLVSFYNNEISEKSEIFDDQFSVERPDGSNFTLKIRSTKLEDSAMYFCASSEEGLSSYNEQFFGPGTRLTVL.

This clone was observed a handful of times. The chain links TRBV29-1 to TRBJ1-1; D is unclear. This CDR3 is built from 13 residues. V lost 3 bases, J lost 0 bases, and 8 bases lay in between. CDR1 and CDR2 from the germline V gene are SQVTM and ANQGSEA. The CDR3 is CSVDGILNTEAFF. The CDR3 nucleotides are TGCAGCGTTGATGGCATTCTGAACACTGAAGCTTTCTTT.

The chain joins TRBV28 to TRBJ1-5; D remains unclear. Germline V gene sequence: CDR1 MDHEN, CDR2 SYDVKM. This CDR3 is 14 amino acids long. V lost 3 bases and J lost 0, with 6 bases in between. For the CDR3, the DNA is TGTGCCAGCAGTTTCTTAGATAGCAATCAGCCCCAGCATTTT. The encoded protein is CASSFLDSNQPQHF. The entire variable domain, with the rest obtained from reference TRBV28 and TRBJ1-5, is as follows: DVKVTQSSRYLVKRTGEKVFLECVQDMDHENMFWYRQDPGLGLRLIYFSYDVKMKEKGDIPEGYSVSREKKERFSLILESASTNQTSMYLCASSFLDSNQPQHFGDGTRLSIL.

This chain links TRBV7-6 with TRBJ1-4; D may be TRBD1 (5 bases). In germline, CDR1 is SGHVS, CDR2 FNYEAQ. The length of the CDR3 is 14 residues. Trimming stripped 0 bases from V and 5 bases from J, with 7 bases between. This CDR3 reads CASSLAGGNEKLFF. CDR3 coding DNA: TGTGCCAGCAGCTTAGCTGGGGGGAATGAAAAACTGTTTTTT.

The chain recombines TRBV19 with TRBJ1-1, with a weak D call TRBD1 (6 bases). The CDR3 runs 15 residues. CDR1 and CDR2 from the germline V gene are LNHDA and SQIVND (reference sequence). The V and J ends lost 4 bases and 6 bases respectively, with 18 bases between them. The CDR3 spells CASSTGGTKAAEAFF. DNA for the CDR3: TGTGCCAGTAGTACGGGGGGCACGAAGGCCGCTGAAGCTTTCTTT.

This clone was seen a few times. The chain employs TRBV19 and TRBJ2-7; D is perhaps TRBD2 (5 bases). Between the trimmed V and J ends, which lost 9 bases and 3 bases, there was a span of 21 bases. This CDR3 has 15 amino acids. Germline loops: CDR1 LNHDA, CDR2 SQIVND (reference sequence). The CDR3, as DNA: TGTGCCAGCTCCCCGACCGGGTCGGGGAGCTACGAGCAGTACTTC. Its translation: CASSPTGSGSYEQYF.

This sequence joins TRBV6-1 and TRBJ1-2; weak D call: TRBD1 (5 bases). The CDR3 consists of 15 residues. In germline, CDR1 is MNHNS, CDR2 SASEGT. Between the trimmed V and J ends, which lost 2 bases and 4 bases, there was a span of 14 bases. CDR3 DNA sequence: TGTGCCAGCAGTGAAACGGCACAGGCCATCTATGGCTACACCTTC. It is translated as CASSETAQAIYGYTF.

The rearrangement joins TRBV18 to TRBJ1-2, with 9 bases lining up with TRBD1. The V segment lost 2 bases and the J segment 6 bases; nucleotides outside the gene matches: 1. The CDR3 contains 13 residues. Germline assignment: CDR1 KGHSH and CDR2 LQKENI. CDR3 DNA sequence: TGTGCCAGCTCACCAACAGGGGGCAATGGCTACACCTTC. It specifies CASSPTGGNGYTF.

The rearrangement joins TRBV7-9 to TRBJ2-2; 9 bases agree with TRBD1. With V trimmed by 5 bases and J by 2 bases, 3 bases remained unmatched. Germline CDR1 is SEHNR and CDR2 is FQNEAQ (reference sequence). CDR3 size: 15 residues. As DNA, the CDR3 is TGTGCCAGCAGCCCGGGACAGGGCAACACCGGGGAGCTGTTTTTT. It codes for CASSPGQGNTGELFF. The full variable domain, with the rest looked up from reference TRBV7-9 and TRBJ2-2, is DTGVSQNPRHKITKRGQNVTFRCDPISEHNRLYWYRQTLGQGPEFLTYFQNEAQLEKSRLLSDRFSAERPKGSFSTLEIQRTEQGDSAMYLCASSPGQGNTGELFFGEGSRLTVL.

The chain recombines TRBV27 with TRBJ1-5; the match to TRBD1 covers 7 bases. Germline trimming cut 6 bases from V and 6 bases from J; bases unmatched to any gene: 11. Germline values: CDR1 MNHEY, CDR2 SMNVEV (reference sequence). The CDR3 is made up of 15 amino acids. CDR3 in amino acids: CASSPREGAGQPQHF. Here the CDR3 DNA reads TGTGCCAGCAGCCCCCGAGAGGGGGCTGGTCAGCCCCAGCATTTT.

V gene TRBV4-1 combines with J gene TRBJ2-7; 7 positions agree with TRBD1. Germline CDR1 and CDR2: MGHRA and YSYEKL. The CDR3 runs 14 residues. V trimming: 5 bases; J trimming: 1 base; junction bases outside the gene matches: 5. The CDR3 nucleotides are TGCGCCAGCAGCGCCTGGGACAGATCCTACGAGCAGTACTTC. Its translation is CASSAWDRSYEQYF.

The chain recombines TRBV19 with TRBJ1-5; D is possibly TRBD1 (5 bases). Trimming removed 8 bases at V and 5 bases at J, with 13 bases between. The CDR3 length is 13 residues. Germline V gene sequence: CDR1 LNHDA, CDR2 SQIVND (reference sequence). CDR3 sequence (DNA): TGTGCCAGTTGCGAACAGGTCTATCAGCCCCAGCATTTT. Its protein product is CASCEQVYQPQHF.

This chain links TRBV5-1 with TRBJ2-5, with TRBD2 identical over 9 bases. The trim removed 4 bases at V and 1 base at J, leaving 2 bases unmatched. Germline CDR1 and CDR2: SGHRS and YFSETQ. This CDR3 has 14 amino acids. The CDR3 coding sequence is TGCGCCAGCAGCCAGCGGGGGGTCCAAGAGACCCAGTACTTC. Amino acids: CASSQRGVQETQYF.

The gene calls are TRBV13 and TRBJ1-6, with 9 bases identical to TRBD1. V lost 5 bases, J lost 9 bases, and 5 bases stayed unmatched. There are 14 residues in the CDR3. Germline V gives CDR1 PRHDT, CDR2 FYEKMQ (reference sequence). The CDR3 sequence: CASSQRQGVSPLHF. For the CDR3, the DNA is TGTGCCAGCAGCCAAAGACAGGGGGTTTCACCCCTCCACTTT.

This chain joins TRBV14 and TRBJ2-1, with 7 bases aligning to TRBD1. CDR1 is SGHDN and CDR2 is FVKESK in the germline V gene. The CDR3 has 16 amino acids. V lost 1 base, J lost 2 bases, and 5 bases stayed unmatched. The chain's CDR3 is CASSQATGSPYNEQFF. CDR3 coding DNA: TGTGCCAGCAGCCAAGCGACAGGGAGCCCCTACAATGAGCAGTTCTTC.

For this clone: An end of the junction does not agree with germline; a read error may underlie this. In nucleotides, the CDR3 is TGCGTCAGCAGCTTGGCCCTGGGACAGGGAAATAATTCACCCCTCCACTTT. Translated, it gives CVSSLALGQGNNSPLHF. This chain connects TRBV5-1 to TRBJ1-6; 9 nucleotides agree with TRBD1. The CDR3 covers 17 residues. The germline V gene encodes CDR1 SGHRS and CDR2 YFSETQ.

The rearrangement links TRBV25-1 to TRBJ2-7; D possibly corresponds to TRBD1 (5 bases). Between the trimmed V and J ends, which lost 0 bases and 6 bases, there was a span of 9 bases. Germline CDR1 and CDR2: MGHDK and SYGVNS. This CDR3 has 13 amino acids. The CDR3 protein is CASSEYQGPEQYF. DNA of the CDR3: TGTGCCAGCAGTGAATACCAGGGCCCCGAGCAGTACTTC.

This chain links TRBV27 with TRBJ1-2; unclear D gene. Trimming cost V 0 bases and J 3 bases, with 8 bases left between them. The germline V gene has CDR1 MNHEY and CDR2 SMNVEV (reference sequence). This CDR3 has 14 amino acids. The CDR3 is CASSLSYRDYGYTF. The DNA for the CDR3 is TGTGCCAGCAGTTTATCGTACAGAGACTATGGCTACACCTTC.

J is TRBJ2-3 and V is TRBV28; 9 nucleotides agree with TRBD2. This CDR3 is 16 amino acids long. The junction had 7 bases not matched to a gene; V was cut back by 2 bases and J by 4 bases. Germline lookup yields CDR1 MDHEN and CDR2 SYDVKM. The CDR3 spells CASSLGRGGRSDTQYF. The CDR3 bases are TGTGCCAGCAGTTTAGGGCGGGGGGGTCGGTCAGATACGCAGTATTTT.

The rearrangement joins TRBV19 to TRBJ2-1, with D maybe TRBD2 (6 bases). The CDR3 consists of 13 residues. The V gene's germline CDR1 is LNHDA and CDR2 SQIVND (reference sequence). V gave up 6 bases and J gave up 6 bases, with 12 bases separating them. DNA of the CDR3: TGTGCCAGTAGGCGGGATGGGGCCAATGAGCAGTTCTTC. As protein: CASRRDGANEQFF.

This clone is a singleton in its sample. J is TRBJ2-7 and V is TRBV5-4; 9 bases align to TRBD1. Trimming cost V 3 bases and J 3 bases; bases outside gene matches: 4. Germline-derived CDR1 and CDR2 are SGHNT and YYREEE (reference sequence). The CDR3 has 14 residues. CDR3 in DNA: TGTGCCAGCAGCTCCGGGACAGGGAACTACGAGCAGTACTTC. It translates to CASSSGTGNYEQYF. The complete variable domain, with remaining parts taken from reference TRBV5-4 and TRBJ2-7, reads ETGVTQSPTHLIKTRGQQVTLRCSSQSGHNTVSWYQQALGQGPQFIFQYYREEENGRGNFPPRFSGLQFPNYSSELNVNALELDDSALYLCASSSGTGNYEQYFGPGTRLTVT.

The chain combines TRBV6-5 with TRBJ2-7; no definite D call. The CDR3 covers 15 residues. V shed 5 bases and J shed 1 base, with 15 bases lying between them. The germline V gene has CDR1 MNHEY and CDR2 SVGAGI. This CDR3 is CASSPRDPGSYEQYF. As DNA, the CDR3 is TGTGCCAGCAGTCCCCGAGACCCGGGTTCCTACGAGCAGTACTTC.

The chain recombines TRBV10-3 with TRBJ1-2, with D hard to call. The V end was cut by 0 bases, the J end by 8 bases, with 19 bases between. CDR3 length: 16 amino acids. Germline assignment: CDR1 ENHRY and CDR2 SYGVKD. CDR3 DNA: TGTGCCATCAGTGAGTCGGTTGGAGGTGGGCTCATCGGCTACACCTTC. Amino acid sequence: CAISESVGGGLIGYTF.

The J gene is TRBJ1-1, the V gene TRBV29-1; 8 nucleotides align to TRBD1. The J segment lost 1 base and the V segment lost 3 bases, leaving 1 base of the junction unmatched. Looked up from germline, CDR1 is SQVTM and CDR2 is ANQGSEA. This CDR3 has 13 amino acids. The CDR3 DNA follows: TGCAGCGTTGAGGGACAGGAGAACACTGAAGCTTTCTTT. Protein: CSVEGQENTEAFF.

V and J are TRBV6-1 and TRBJ2-7, with a weak D call TRBD1 (6 bases). The CDR3 loop spans 15 amino acids. V gave up 7 bases and J gave up 0 bases, with 16 bases separating them. CDR1 is MNHNS and CDR2 is SASEGT in the germline V gene. CDR3 sequence (DNA): TGTGCCAGCATAGGTGGCACAGGGTCCTCCTACGAGCAGTACTTC. This codes for CASIGGTGSSYEQYF.

This chain uses TRBV23-1 with TRBJ2-7; the D gene is possibly TRBD1 (5 bases). TRBV23-1 is an ORF; its function is uncertain. Between the trimmed V and J ends, which lost 0 bases and 2 bases, there was a span of 17 bases. This CDR3 has 17 amino acids. The DNA of the CDR3 is TGCGCCAGCAGTCAATCGGTATTGGGGCAGATTCCCTACGAGCAGTACTTC. Protein sequence: CASSQSVLGQIPYEQYF.